This T cell receptor beta chain derives from a study of blood T cell repertoires in COVID-19. Turning to the study itself: COVID-19 samples from acute and convalescent phases originated in the United States, Italy and Spain. PBMCs, B-cell-depleted T cells, or T cells provided the cDNA or gDNA that made up the material.

Seattle patients were enrolled during active infection and followed longitudinally. Trimming took off 7 bases at V and 2 bases at J, with 9 bases between the two ends. The CDR3 spans 12 residues. Original handling: Researchers report that nucleated cell counts were estimated from reference gene primer amplification. Clones were sequenced by immunoSEQ multiplex PCR, and TCRdb holds only the in-frame ones, with some missing. V and J calls and clone size are as listed in that table; D and trimming were resolved from the DNA. The sample contains roughly 500,000 clones, about 91% of which appear only once.

This chain joins TRBV12-3 or TRBV12-4 and TRBJ2-7, with no clear D. The receptor was isolated from a man aged 18 to 35 with COVID-19, enrolled during active disease. The sequencing input was peripheral blood. CDR3 loop: CASTFGTYEQYF. CDR3 DNA sequence: TGTGCCAGCACCTTCGGTACCTACGAGCAGTACTTC.